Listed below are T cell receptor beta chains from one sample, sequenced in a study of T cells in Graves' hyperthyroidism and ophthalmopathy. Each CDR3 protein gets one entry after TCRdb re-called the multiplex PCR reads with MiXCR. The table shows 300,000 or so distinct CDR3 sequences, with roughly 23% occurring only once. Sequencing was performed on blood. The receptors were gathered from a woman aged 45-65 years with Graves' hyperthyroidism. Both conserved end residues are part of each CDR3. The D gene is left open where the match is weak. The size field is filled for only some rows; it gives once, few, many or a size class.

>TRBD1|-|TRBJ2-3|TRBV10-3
TGTGCCATCAGTGACCTATGGACAGGGGCACCAGATACGCAGTATTTT
CAISDLWTGAPDTQYF
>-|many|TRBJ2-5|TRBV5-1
TGCGCCAGCACCGGGGGGACAATTAAAGAGACCCAGTACTTC
CASTGGTIKETQYF
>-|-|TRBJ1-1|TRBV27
TGTGCCAGCAGCCCCGAAAGAGAGAACACTGAAGCTTTCTTT
CASSPERENTEAFF
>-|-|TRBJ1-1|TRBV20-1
TGCAGTGCTAGAGTCGGACAAACTGCTTTCTTT
CSARVGQTAFF
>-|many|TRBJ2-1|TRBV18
TGTGCCAGCTCACCAGGGGTTGGAGATGAGCAGTTCTTC
CASSPGVGDEQFF
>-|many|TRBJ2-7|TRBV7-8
TGTGCCAGCAGCAGGACCGGGACACCGGGGGGAGAGCAGTACTTC
CASSRTGTPGGEQYF
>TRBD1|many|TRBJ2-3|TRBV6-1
TGTGCCAGCAAAAGGACAGGGAGTCGGACAGATACGCAGTATTTT
CASKRTGSRTDTQYF
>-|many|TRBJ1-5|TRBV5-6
TGTGCCAGCAGCTCCGGACAGTCTTATCAGCCCCAGCATTTT
CASSSGQSYQPQHF
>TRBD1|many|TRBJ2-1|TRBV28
TGTGCCAGCAGCATGGACAGGGTCTTTGTAAATGAGCAGTTCTTC
CASSMDRVFVNEQFF
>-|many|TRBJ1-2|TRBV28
TGTGCCAGCAGCAGGGAGATAATGGGGTATGGCTACACCTTC
CASSREIMGYGYTF
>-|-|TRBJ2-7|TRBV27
TGTGCCAGCAGTAAAAACGGGGGCTACGAGCAGTACTTC
CASSKNGGYEQYF
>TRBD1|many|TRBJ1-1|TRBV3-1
TGTGCCAGCAGCCAAGAGAACAGGGGGCCGCAAACTTTCTTT
CASSQENRGPQTFF
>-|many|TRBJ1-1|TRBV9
TGTGCCAGCAGCGTTCGACAGGAGAACACTGAAGCTTTCTTT
CASSVRQENTEAFF
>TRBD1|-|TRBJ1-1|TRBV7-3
TGTGCCAGCAGCTTTCGACGGGACAGTGAAGCTTTCTTT
CASSFRRDSEAFF
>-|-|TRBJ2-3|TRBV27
TGTGCCAGCAGTACATTCCTAGGGGTAACTGGTACGCAGTATTTT
CASSTFLGVTGTQYF
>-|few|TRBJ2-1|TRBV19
TGTGCCAGTAGTACAGCCGGCAGCAGGTCCATCTACAATGAGCAGTTCTTC
CASSTAGSRSIYNEQFF
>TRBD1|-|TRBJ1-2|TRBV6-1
TGTGCCAGCAGTGCCCGAGACAGGGTAGCTGGCTACACCTTC
CASSARDRVAGYTF
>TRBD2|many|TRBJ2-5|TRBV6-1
TGTGCCAGCAGAGCGGGGAAAGGGGTCCAAGAGACCCAGTACTTC
CASRAGKGVQETQYF
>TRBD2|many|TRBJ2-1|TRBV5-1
TGCGCCAGCAGCTTAGCCCCTTCTAGCGGCGGCTCCTACAATGAGCAGTTCTTC
CASSLAPSSGGSYNEQFF
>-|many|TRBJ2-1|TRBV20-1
TGCAGTGGTGGGGACTACAATGAGCAGTTCTTC
CSGGDYNEQFF
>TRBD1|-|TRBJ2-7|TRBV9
TGTGCCAGCAGCCCGGGGACAGGGTTTCCCTACGAGCAGTACTTC
CASSPGTGFPYEQYF
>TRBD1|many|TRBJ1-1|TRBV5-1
TGCGCCAGCAGCTTGTACGGGACAGGGAACACTGAAGCTTTCTTT
CASSLYGTGNTEAFF
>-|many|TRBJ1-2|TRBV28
TGTGCCAGCAGCTTCGGGGGACCGGGGCGCTATGGCTACACCTTC
CASSFGGPGRYGYTF
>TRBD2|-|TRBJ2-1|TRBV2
TGTGCCAGCAGCGCTCTAGCGGGCAATGAGCAGTTCTTC
CASSALAGNEQFF
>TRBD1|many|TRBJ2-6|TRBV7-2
TGTGCCAGCAGCTCTGGGGACAGTCCTCTCTCTGGGGCCAACGTCCTGACTTTC
CASSSGDSPLSGANVLTF
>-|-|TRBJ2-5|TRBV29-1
TGCAGCGTTGAAGGATTGCGGGACCTCCAAGAGACCCAGTACTTC
CSVEGLRDLQETQYF
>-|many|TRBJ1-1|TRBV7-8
TGTGCCAGCAGCTTAATAGGGAACACTGAAGCTTTCTTT
CASSLIGNTEAFF
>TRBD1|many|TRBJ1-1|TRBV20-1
TGCAGTGCTAGATGGGACAGGGCTTCAGCTTTCTTT
CSARWDRASAFF
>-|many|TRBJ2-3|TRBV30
TGTGCCTGGAGTGTCAAGGATACGCAGTATTTT
CAWSVKDTQYF
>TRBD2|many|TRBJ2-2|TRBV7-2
TGTGCCAGCAGCTTAAAAGCGGGAGCTTGGGAGCTGTTTTTT
CASSLKAGAWELFF
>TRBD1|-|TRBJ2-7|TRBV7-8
TGTGCCAGCTCCGGGACAGGGGGCTTCGAGCAGTACTTC
CASSGTGGFEQYF
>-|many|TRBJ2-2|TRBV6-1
TGTGCCAGCAGCACCACTGCCGTTTCGACCGGGGAGCTGTTTTTT
CASSTTAVSTGELFF
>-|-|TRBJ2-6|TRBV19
TGTGCCGGTAGTGAACGAGGGGGCGGGATCGGGGCCAACGTCCTGACTTTC
CAGSERGGGIGANVLTF
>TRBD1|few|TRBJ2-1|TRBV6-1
TGTGCCAGCAGTGTCAAGGGACAGAGTTCGAACAATGAGCAGTTCTTC
CASSVKGQSSNNEQFF
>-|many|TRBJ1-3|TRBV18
TGTGCCAGCTCCGGAAACTCTGGAAACACCATATATTTT
CASSGNSGNTIYF
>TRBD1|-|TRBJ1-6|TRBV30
TGTGCCTGGAGCCGACAGGGGGGTAATTCACCCCTCCACTTT
CAWSRQGGNSPLHF
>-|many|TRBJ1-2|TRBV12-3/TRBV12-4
TGTGCCAGCTTCCGCCGGACAGCCAAAGACTATGGCTACACCTTC
CASFRRTAKDYGYTF